A selection of T cell receptor beta chains follows, all from one sample in a study of OX40 agonist ivuxolimab in advanced cancers. Measured with immunoSEQ multiplex PCR; TCRdb has only the in-frame clones, and not every one. The repertoire holds 65,000 to 85,000 clones, around 90% seen once, with roughly 0.6% in the top ten. The sequencing here drew on CD4+ or CD8+ T cells sorted from blood, taken in a trial of the OX40 agonist ivuxolimab. Every receptor here comes from an adult with an advanced solid tumor such as melanoma, head and neck, liver or kidney cancer. Both conserved end residues are part of each CDR3. The D gene is left open where the match is weak. Not every row has a clone size; where given, it reads once, few, many or a size class.

DNA: TGCGCCAGCAGCTTGGTTACTAGCGGGAACGAGCAGTACTTC
CDR3: CASSLVTSGNEQYF
J: TRBJ2-7
D: TRBD2
size: .
V: TRBV5-1

DNA: TGTGCCAGCAGCTTACAAGGGAGTACGGAGACCCAGTACTTC
CDR3: CASSLQGSTETQYF
J: TRBJ2-5
D: .
size: .
V: TRBV7-2

DNA: TGTGCCAGCAGCAAGACAGGGTACTCCTACAATGAGCAGTTCTTC
CDR3: CASSKTGYSYNEQFF
J: TRBJ2-1
D: TRBD1
size: .
V: TRBV6-5

DNA: TGTGCCAGCAGCATCACAGGGAGCTCCTACGAGCAGTACTTC
CDR3: CASSITGSSYEQYF
J: TRBJ2-7
D: .
size: few
V: TRBV9

DNA: TGTGCCTGGAGAGCTGCTAGCGGGGGGCTTTACAATGAGCAGTTCTTC
CDR3: CAWRAASGGLYNEQFF
J: TRBJ2-1
D: TRBD2
size: .
V: TRBV30

DNA: TGTGCCAGCAGCGTAGGGAGGGAAAAGTTAGGATATAGCAATCAGCCCCAGCATTTT
CDR3: CASSVGREKLGYSNQPQHF
J: TRBJ1-5
D: .
size: once
V: TRBV9

DNA: TGTGCCAGCAGCCCGGGACTAGCGGGGAACACCGGGGAGCTGTTTTTT
CDR3: CASSPGLAGNTGELFF
J: TRBJ2-2
D: TRBD2
size: .
V: TRBV5-4

DNA: TGTGCCAGCTCAGAGGGGGGGTATAATTCACCCCTCCACTTT
CDR3: CASSEGGYNSPLHF
J: TRBJ1-6
D: .
size: .
V: TRBV18

DNA: TGCGCCAGCAGCTTGGATTTAATCGGTTTGAACACTGAAGCTTTCTTT
CDR3: CASSLDLIGLNTEAFF
J: TRBJ1-1
D: .
size: .
V: TRBV5-1

DNA: TGTGCCAGCTCACCTGTGACTAGCGGATACGTTGAGCAGTTCTTC
CDR3: CASSPVTSGYVEQFF
J: TRBJ2-1
D: TRBD2
size: .
V: TRBV18

DNA: TGTGCCAGTAGTCAGACATCAAACACTGAAGCTTTCTTT
CDR3: CASSQTSNTEAFF
J: TRBJ1-1
D: .
size: .
V: TRBV19

DNA: TGTGCCAGCAGTATCCCTAGCGGAGTTGACGAGCAGTACTTC
CDR3: CASSIPSGVDEQYF
J: TRBJ2-7
D: TRBD2
size: .
V: TRBV6-6

DNA: TGCAGCGTTACCGGGTTTGGGGGGGAGACCCAGTACTTC
CDR3: CSVTGFGGETQYF
J: TRBJ2-5
D: .
size: .
V: TRBV29-1

DNA: TGTGCCAGCAGCGCAGGACAGGGTGGGAAGTACTTC
CDR3: CASSAGQGGKYF
J: TRBJ2-7
D: TRBD1
size: .
V: TRBV6-5

DNA: TGTGCCAGCAGCTTATTCCAGTCGTACGAGCAGTACTTC
CDR3: CASSLFQSYEQYF
J: TRBJ2-7
D: .
size: .
V: TRBV11-2

DNA: TGTGCCAGCAGTTTTTCGGGAGGAGGGGAAGTAGGTGGCTACACCTTC
CDR3: CASSFSGGGEVGGYTF
J: TRBJ1-2
D: .
size: .
V: TRBV27

DNA: TGTGCCAGCAGGTTGACTAGCGGGAGCTTCTACGAGCAGTACTTC
CDR3: CASRLTSGSFYEQYF
J: TRBJ2-7
D: TRBD2
size: once
V: TRBV6-6

DNA: TGTGCCAGCAGCTTTGGGCGAGCGCCTAGCTCCTACGAGCAGTACTTC
CDR3: CASSFGRAPSSYEQYF
J: TRBJ2-7
D: .
size: .
V: TRBV7-2

DNA: TGTGCCAGCAGCTTAGGCGGGACGAACTACGAGCAGTACTTC
CDR3: CASSLGGTNYEQYF
J: TRBJ2-7
D: .
size: .
V: TRBV7-2

DNA: TGTGCCAGCAGTGAAGCCACTCGGGCCAAAAACATTCAGTACTTC
CDR3: CASSEATRAKNIQYF
J: TRBJ2-4
D: .
size: .
V: TRBV2

DNA: TGTGCCAGCAGTCCCCGGGACAGCAATTCACCCCTCCACTTT
CDR3: CASSPRDSNSPLHF
J: TRBJ1-6
D: TRBD1
size: .
V: TRBV6-5

DNA: TGTGCCTGGACGGCATATACAGATACGCAGTATTTT
CDR3: CAWTAYTDTQYF
J: TRBJ2-3
D: .
size: .
V: TRBV30

DNA: TGTGCCAGCACCCCGGCGTCTGGGGGGGCGGCCGGGGAGCTGTTTTTT
CDR3: CASTPASGGAAGELFF
J: TRBJ2-2
D: .
size: .
V: TRBV5-4

DNA: TGTGCCACTCGCCTCTTCGGTGCTGGGGCCAACGTCCTGACTTTC
CDR3: CATRLFGAGANVLTF
J: TRBJ2-6
D: .
size: few
V: TRBV6-5

DNA: TGTGCCAGCAGTTACGATACGACAGGGCTATATGGCTACACCTTC
CDR3: CASSYDTTGLYGYTF
J: TRBJ1-2
D: TRBD1
size: .
V: TRBV6-5

DNA: TGTGCCAGCAGGCGACTAGCGGGGGACCCCTACGAGCAGTACTTC
CDR3: CASRRLAGDPYEQYF
J: TRBJ2-7
D: TRBD2
size: .
V: TRBV6-5

DNA: TGTGCCACTTCAAAGGGGCTCTACGAGCAGTACTTC
CDR3: CATSKGLYEQYF
J: TRBJ2-7
D: .
size: .
V: TRBV28

DNA: TGTGCCAGCAGCCCGGGACAGGGGGCATTGGAGACCCAGTACTTC
CDR3: CASSPGQGALETQYF
J: TRBJ2-5
D: TRBD1
size: once
V: TRBV5-6

DNA: TGTGCCAGCAGAGGAGTGGGGGGGCCGGGGACCCAGTACTTC
CDR3: CASRGVGGPGTQYF
J: TRBJ2-5
D: .
size: .
V: TRBV2

DNA: TGTGCCAGCAGCCAAGCGGGGGGGGCTGGTGTCGAGCAGTACTTC
CDR3: CASSQAGGAGVEQYF
J: TRBJ2-7
D: TRBD2
size: .
V: TRBV14

DNA: TGTGCCAGCAGCCCCCCAGGAGGGACAGATACGCAGTATTTT
CDR3: CASSPPGGTDTQYF
J: TRBJ2-3
D: .
size: .
V: TRBV11-3

DNA: TGTGCCAGCAGCTTAGCGCCTAGCGGGGGGGCGTACGAGCAGTACTTC
CDR3: CASSLAPSGGAYEQYF
J: TRBJ2-7
D: TRBD2
size: .
V: TRBV7-2

DNA: TGTGCCAGCAGTTACGAGGCCCCGAACACCGGGGAGCTGTTTTTT
CDR3: CASSYEAPNTGELFF
J: TRBJ2-2
D: .
size: .
V: TRBV6-5

DNA: TGTGCCAGCACCGAAAGGGGGGAACCCCACGAGCAGTACTTC
CDR3: CASTERGEPHEQYF
J: TRBJ2-7
D: .
size: .
V: TRBV6-6

DNA: TGTGCCAGCAGCGACGGGACTAGCGGGAGTTGGGGTGAGACCCAGTACTTC
CDR3: CASSDGTSGSWGETQYF
J: TRBJ2-5
D: TRBD2
size: .
V: TRBV11-3

DNA: TGTGCCAGTAAAATTCGGGGATATAACACTGAAGCTTTCTTT
CDR3: CASKIRGYNTEAFF
J: TRBJ1-1
D: .
size: .
V: TRBV19

DNA: TGTGCCAGCAGTGAGCATACAGGGTTATCCTACAATGAGCAGTTCTTC
CDR3: CASSEHTGLSYNEQFF
J: TRBJ2-1
D: .
size: .
V: TRBV25-1

DNA: TGTGCCAGCAGAGGGTCCTCCACCGGGGAGCTGTTTTTT
CDR3: CASRGSSTGELFF
J: TRBJ2-2
D: .
size: .
V: TRBV6-5

DNA: TGTGCCAGCAGTTGGCTAGCGGAGCAGTTCTTC
CDR3: CASSWLAEQFF
J: TRBJ2-1
D: .
size: .
V: TRBV28

DNA: TGTGCCAGTAGGGCCCCTACAGTAAACACTGAAGCTTTCTTT
CDR3: CASRAPTVNTEAFF
J: TRBJ1-1
D: .
size: .
V: TRBV19

DNA: TGTGCCAGCAAGGGACTAGCGGGAGGGGACAATGAGCAGTTCTTC
CDR3: CASKGLAGGDNEQFF
J: TRBJ2-1
D: TRBD2
size: .
V: TRBV27

DNA: TGTGCCAGCAGCCAAGAGGGTAGCGGGGGGGCATCAGATACGCAGTATTTT
CDR3: CASSQEGSGGASDTQYF
J: TRBJ2-3
D: TRBD2
size: .
V: TRBV4-2

DNA: TGTGCCAGCAGACACTTCCCCGGACAGGGTGGCTACGAGCAGTACTTC
CDR3: CASRHFPGQGGYEQYF
J: TRBJ2-7
D: TRBD1
size: .
V: TRBV6-6

DNA: TGTGCCAGTAGTAGGGGGACAGGACCGTACGAGCAGTACTTC
CDR3: CASSRGTGPYEQYF
J: TRBJ2-7
D: TRBD1
size: few
V: TRBV19

DNA: TGTGCCACCAGCAGGGGGACTAGCGGAGTCACAGATACGCAGTATTTT
CDR3: CATSRGTSGVTDTQYF
J: TRBJ2-3
D: TRBD2
size: .
V: TRBV15

DNA: TGTGCCAGCAGCTTAGGGTCCGGGACTAGCGGGGTCTTGATAGATACGCAGTATTTT
CDR3: CASSLGSGTSGVLIDTQYF
J: TRBJ2-3
D: TRBD2
size: .
V: TRBV7-8

DNA: TGCGCCAGCAGCCAGGGACCCAGAGCCCCTTTTTACGAGCAGTACTTC
CDR3: CASSQGPRAPFYEQYF
J: TRBJ2-7
D: .
size: .
V: TRBV5-1

DNA: TGTGCCAGCAGTGAAGAGTTATTGCACGGTAATTCACCCCTCCACTTT
CDR3: CASSEELLHGNSPLHF
J: TRBJ1-6
D: .
size: .
V: TRBV2

DNA: TGTGCCAGCAGCAGACCCGGGACAGTCCGTAGGACCAACGTCCTGACTTTC
CDR3: CASSRPGTVRRTNVLTF
J: TRBJ2-6
D: .
size: .
V: TRBV21-1

DNA: TGTGCCAGCAGCGTATTCGGTTCTGGGCAGGGCTATGGCTACACCTTC
CDR3: CASSVFGSGQGYGYTF
J: TRBJ1-2
D: .
size: .
V: TRBV9